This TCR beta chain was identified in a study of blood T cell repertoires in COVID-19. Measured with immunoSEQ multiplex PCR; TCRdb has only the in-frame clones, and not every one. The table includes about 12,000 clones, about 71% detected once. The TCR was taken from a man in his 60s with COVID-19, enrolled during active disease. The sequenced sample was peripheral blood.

The CDR3, as DNA: TGTGCCAGCAGCCAACGGACAGGGGGCGCATACAATGAGCAGTTCTTC. Translated, it gives CASSQRTGGAYNEQFF. V is TRBV3-1 (or the pseudogene TRBV3-2) and J is TRBJ2-1; 11 bases are shared with TRBD1. The V segment lost 2 bases and the J segment 4 bases; nucleotides outside the gene matches: 4. Germline V gene lookup returns CDR1 LGHDT and CDR2 YNNKEL (reference sequence). This CDR3 region has 16 residues.